The source of this T cell receptor beta chain is a study of human T cells and chemical hapten exposure. This sample's time point: patch test 3, about 24 weeks after DPC sensitization. Treatment meaning: therapeutic diphenylcyclopropenone sensitization with weekly scalp DPC. This clonotype was detected a few times. Its antigen is not identified. Study results and limitations: All donors were alopecia patients, so their immunity may differ from that of healthy people.

Separate cDNA molecules received unique molecular identifiers, which the library attached to them. Using its own MiXCR run on the RACE reads, TCRdb lists one record per CDR3 protein. The sample carries roughly 64,000 distinct CDR3 sequences, 8% to 13% recorded once. Germline V lookup: CDR1 SGHVS, CDR2 FNYEAQ. CDR3 length: 16 amino acids. Trimming removed 3 bases from V and 3 bases from J; junction bases left unmatched: 6. This sequence joins TRBV7-6 and TRBJ2-4; 9 bases are shared with TRBD1. The source material was whole blood, sampled in connection with sensitization to the hapten diphenylcyclopropenone (DPC). The clonotype originates from a woman in her 30s with alopecia areata. Some clones in this sample may be carry-over from other donors' samples. The CDR3 protein is CASSLGDRDGKNIQYF. The CDR3 DNA sequence: TGTGCCAGCAGCTTGGGGGACAGGGATGGCAAAAACATTCAGTACTTC.